Each of the 8 T cell receptor beta chains below was sequenced from the same sample in a study of cytotoxic CD8 clonotypes in ibrutinib-treated CLL. Data came from immunoSEQ multiplex PCR; TCRdb stores just in-frame clones and leaves some out. The table has about 270,000 clones, less than 85% seen once. The specimen was PBMCs, collected at disease progression, from a patient treated with ibrutinib. Receptor source: a human donor with chronic lymphocytic leukemia.

The chain couples TRBV15 to TRBJ2-7; 7 nucleotides line up with TRBD2. CDR1 is LNHNV, CDR2 YYDKDF, per germline (reference sequence). The CDR3 runs 16 residues. The V segment lost 0 bases and the J segment 1 base; nucleotides outside the gene matches: 6. Here the CDR3 DNA reads TGTGCCACCAGCAGAGATCGAGCGGGGAGATCCTACGAGCAGTACTTC. Amino acid sequence: CATSRDRAGRSYEQYF.

This clone has only a few counts. This chain uses TRBV20-1 with TRBJ2-5; tentative D call: TRBD1 (5 bases). The length of the CDR3 is 10 residues. Trimming took off 5 bases at V and 4 bases at J, with 5 bases between the two ends. CDR1 and CDR2 from the germline V gene are DFQATT and SNEGSKA (reference sequence). In nucleotides, the CDR3 is TGCAGTGCTCAGGGAGAGACCCAGTACTTC. Translated, it gives CSAQGETQYF.

The V and J genes are TRBV7-3 and TRBJ1-2; the match to TRBD1 covers 12 bases. The germline V gene has CDR1 SGHTA and CDR2 FQGTGA. The CDR3 runs 13 residues. J was trimmed by 12 bases and V by 5 bases; bases with no gene match: 7. This CDR3 is CASSRGTGGVHTF. CDR3 nucleotides: TGTGCCAGCAGCCGTGGGACAGGGGGCGTTCACACCTTC.

The gene calls are TRBV5-6 and TRBJ2-7; D is uncertain. CDR1 and CDR2 from the germline V gene are SGHDT and YYEEEE. The CDR3 totals 17 residues. Trimming left V 0 bases short and J 2 bases short, with 18 bases between. The chain's CDR3 is CASSLGLLLAPTYEQYF. The CDR3 coding sequence is TGTGCCAGCAGCTTGGGACTTCTCTTAGCCCCGACCTACGAGCAGTACTTC. The variable domain in full, with the rest retrieved from reference TRBV5-6 and TRBJ2-7, is DAGVTQSPTHLIKTRGQQVTLRCSPKSGHDTVSWYQQALGQGPQFIFQYYEEEERQRGNFPDRFSGHQFPNYSSELNVNALLLGDSALYLCASSLGLLLAPTYEQYFGPGTRLTVT.

The chain carries TRBV2 and TRBJ1-2; 10 bases line up with TRBD1. Germline trimming cut 8 bases from V and 4 bases from J; bases unmatched to any gene: 4. The CDR3 runs to 13 residues. Germline loops: CDR1 SNHLY, CDR2 FYNNEI. The CDR3, as DNA: TGTGCCAGCCCGACAGGGGGCCGCTATGGCTACACCTTC. The encoded protein is CASPTGGRYGYTF.

J is TRBJ1-5 and V is TRBV28; the D gene is possibly TRBD1 (5 bases). V lost 0 bases and J 2 bases, leaving 17 bases between the germline ends. From germline, CDR1 is MDHEN and CDR2 SYDVKM. The CDR3 totals 18 residues. The DNA for the CDR3 is TGTGCCAGCAGTTTATGGGGGCCGACCTGGACTGGCAATCAGCCCCAGCATTTT. It specifies CASSLWGPTWTGNQPQHF.

The V and J genes are TRBV28 and TRBJ2-5; tentative D call: TRBD1 (5 bases). V shed 3 bases and J shed 7 bases, with 12 bases lying between them. This CDR3 comprises 13 residues. Germline lookup yields CDR1 MDHEN and CDR2 SYDVKM. CDR3 protein: CASSFRQPGTQYF. Here the CDR3 DNA reads TGTGCCAGCAGTTTCAGACAGCCGGGGACCCAGTACTTC.

This chain joins TRBV28 and TRBJ1-1; 7 bases fit TRBD1. Germline CDR1 is MDHEN and CDR2 is SYDVKM. CDR3 length equals 15 residues. V trimming: 10 bases; J trimming: 1 base; junction bases outside the gene matches: 12. The CDR3 region has the DNA TGTGCCACAGAGCAGGGGGTAGTAACGAACACTGAAGCTTTCTTT. Protein product: CATEQGVVTNTEAFF.